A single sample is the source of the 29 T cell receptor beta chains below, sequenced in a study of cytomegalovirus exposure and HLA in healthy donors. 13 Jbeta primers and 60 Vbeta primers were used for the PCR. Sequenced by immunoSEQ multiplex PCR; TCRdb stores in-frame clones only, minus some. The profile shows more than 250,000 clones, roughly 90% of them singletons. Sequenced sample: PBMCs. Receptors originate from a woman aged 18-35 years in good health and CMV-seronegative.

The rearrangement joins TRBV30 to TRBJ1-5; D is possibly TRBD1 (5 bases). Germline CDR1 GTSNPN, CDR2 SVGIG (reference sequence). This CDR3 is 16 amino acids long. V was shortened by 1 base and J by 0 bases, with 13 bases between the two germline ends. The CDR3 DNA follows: TGTGCCTGGAGTGAAGCAGGGATGAGTAGCAATCAGCCCCAGCATTTT. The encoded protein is CAWSEAGMSSNQPQHF.

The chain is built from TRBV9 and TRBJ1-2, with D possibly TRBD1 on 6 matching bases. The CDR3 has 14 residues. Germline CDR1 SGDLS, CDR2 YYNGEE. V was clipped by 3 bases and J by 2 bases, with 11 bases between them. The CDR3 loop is CASSAMGANYGYTF. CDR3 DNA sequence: TGTGCCAGCAGCGCCATGGGGGCGAACTATGGCTACACCTTC.

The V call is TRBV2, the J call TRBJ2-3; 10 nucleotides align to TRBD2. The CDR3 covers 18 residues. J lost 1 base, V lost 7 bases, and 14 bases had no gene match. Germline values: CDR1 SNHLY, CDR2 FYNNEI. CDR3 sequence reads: CASIKLSGGPSGTDTQYF. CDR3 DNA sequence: TGTGCCAGCATCAAACTTAGCGGGGGGCCCTCTGGCACAGATACGCAGTATTTT.

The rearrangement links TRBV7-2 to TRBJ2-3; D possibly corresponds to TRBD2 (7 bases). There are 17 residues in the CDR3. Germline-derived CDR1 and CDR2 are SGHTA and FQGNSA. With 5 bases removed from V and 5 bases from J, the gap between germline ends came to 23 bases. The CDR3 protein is CASSGLGGPVRGDTQYF. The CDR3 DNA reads TGTGCCAGCAGCGGACTGGGGGGGCCCGTAAGGGGAGATACGCAGTATTTT.

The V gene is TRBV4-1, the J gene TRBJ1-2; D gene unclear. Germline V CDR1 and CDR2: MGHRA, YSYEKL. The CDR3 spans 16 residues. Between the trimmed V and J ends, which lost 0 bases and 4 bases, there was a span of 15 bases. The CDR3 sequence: CASSQDPSLAGYGYTF. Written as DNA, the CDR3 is TGCGCCAGCAGCCAAGATCCGTCGTTAGCGGGCTATGGCTACACCTTC.

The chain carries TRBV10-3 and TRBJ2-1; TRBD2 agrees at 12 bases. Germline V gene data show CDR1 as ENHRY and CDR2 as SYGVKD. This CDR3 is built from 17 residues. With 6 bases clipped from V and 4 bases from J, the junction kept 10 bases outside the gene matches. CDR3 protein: CAISSSSGGAVYNEQFF. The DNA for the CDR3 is TGTGCCATCAGCTCCTCTAGCGGGGGGGCCGTGTACAATGAGCAGTTCTTC.

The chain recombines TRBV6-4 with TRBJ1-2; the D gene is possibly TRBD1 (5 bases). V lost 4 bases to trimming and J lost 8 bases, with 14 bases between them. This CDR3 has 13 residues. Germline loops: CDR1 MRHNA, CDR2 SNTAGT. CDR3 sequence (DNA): TGTGCCAGCAGTGGGGACTTGTTTTCGGGCTACACCTTC. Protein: CASSGDLFSGYTF.

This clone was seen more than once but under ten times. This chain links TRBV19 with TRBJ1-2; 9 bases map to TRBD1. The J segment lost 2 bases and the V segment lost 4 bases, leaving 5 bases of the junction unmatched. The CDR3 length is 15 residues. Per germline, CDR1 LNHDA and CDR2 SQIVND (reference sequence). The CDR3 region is CASSTGTGQNYGYTF. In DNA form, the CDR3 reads TGTGCCAGTAGTACCGGGACAGGGCAGAACTATGGCTACACCTTC.

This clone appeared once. The CDR3 DNA reads TGTGCCATCAGTGGGCTGACAGGGGATGGCTACACCTTC. Encoded protein: CAISGLTGDGYTF. The chain combines TRBV10-3 with TRBJ1-2; 8 positions match TRBD1. Unmatched junction bases numbered 4, after V lost 4 bases and J lost 6 bases. This CDR3 comprises 13 residues. Germline V gene data show CDR1 as ENHRY and CDR2 as SYGVKD.

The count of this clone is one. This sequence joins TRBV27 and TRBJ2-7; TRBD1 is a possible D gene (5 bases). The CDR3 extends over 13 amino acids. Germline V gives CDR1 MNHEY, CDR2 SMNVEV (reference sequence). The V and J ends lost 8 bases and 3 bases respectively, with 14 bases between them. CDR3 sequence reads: CASRRTSIYEQYF. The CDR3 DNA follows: TGTGCCAGCCGCCGGACAAGTATCTACGAGCAGTACTTC.

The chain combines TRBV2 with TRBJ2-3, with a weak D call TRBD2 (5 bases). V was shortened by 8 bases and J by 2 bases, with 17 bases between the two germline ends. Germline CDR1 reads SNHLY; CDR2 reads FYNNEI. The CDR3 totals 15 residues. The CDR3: CASENELVSTDTQYF. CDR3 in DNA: TGTGCCAGCGAAAACGAACTAGTTTCCACAGATACGCAGTATTTT.

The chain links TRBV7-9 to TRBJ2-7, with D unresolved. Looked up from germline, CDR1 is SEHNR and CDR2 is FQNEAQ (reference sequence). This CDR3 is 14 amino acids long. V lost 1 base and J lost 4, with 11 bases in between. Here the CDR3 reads CASSLGTRIYEQYF. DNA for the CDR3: TGTGCCAGCAGCTTAGGAACAAGAATTTACGAGCAGTACTTC.

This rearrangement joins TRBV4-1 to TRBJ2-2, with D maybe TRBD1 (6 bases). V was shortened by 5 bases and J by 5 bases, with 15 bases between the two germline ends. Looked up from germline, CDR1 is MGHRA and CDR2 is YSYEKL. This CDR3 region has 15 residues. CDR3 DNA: TGCGCCAGCAGCTCAGGGCAGGGGAGAACCGGGGAGCTGTTTTTT. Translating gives CASSSGQGRTGELFF.

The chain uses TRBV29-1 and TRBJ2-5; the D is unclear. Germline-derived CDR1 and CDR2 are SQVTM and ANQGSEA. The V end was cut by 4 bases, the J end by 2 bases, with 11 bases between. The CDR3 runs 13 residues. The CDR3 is CSVVPELQETQYF. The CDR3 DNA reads TGCAGCGTTGTTCCAGAACTACAAGAGACCCAGTACTTC.

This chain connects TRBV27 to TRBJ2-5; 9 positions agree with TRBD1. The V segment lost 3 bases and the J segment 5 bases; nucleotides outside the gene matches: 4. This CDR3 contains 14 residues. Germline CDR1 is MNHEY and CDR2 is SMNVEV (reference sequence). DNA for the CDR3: TGTGCCAGCAGTTTCCGAGGACAGGGGGAGACCCAGTACTTC. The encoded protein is CASSFRGQGETQYF.

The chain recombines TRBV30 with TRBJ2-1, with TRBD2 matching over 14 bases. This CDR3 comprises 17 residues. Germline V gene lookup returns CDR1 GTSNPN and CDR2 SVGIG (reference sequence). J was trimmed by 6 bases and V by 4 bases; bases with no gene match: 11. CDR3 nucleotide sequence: TGTGCCTGGATCAAGACTAGCGGGGGGGCCGGGAGCAATGAGCAGTTCTTC. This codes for CAWIKTSGGAGSNEQFF. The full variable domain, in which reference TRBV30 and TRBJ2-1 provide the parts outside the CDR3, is SQTIHQWPATLVQPVGSPLSLECTVEGTSNPNLYWYRQAAGRGLQLLFYSVGIGQISSEVPQNLSASRPQDRQFILSSKKLLLSDSGFYLCAWIKTSGGAGSNEQFFGPGTRLTVL.

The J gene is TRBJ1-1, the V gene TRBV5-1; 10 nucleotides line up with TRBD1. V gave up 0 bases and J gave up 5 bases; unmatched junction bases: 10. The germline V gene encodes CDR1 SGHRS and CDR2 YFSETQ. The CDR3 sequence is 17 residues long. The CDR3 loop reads CASSLGDRGIGMTEAFF. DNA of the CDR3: TGCGCCAGCAGCTTGGGGGACAGGGGAATAGGAATGACTGAAGCTTTCTTT.

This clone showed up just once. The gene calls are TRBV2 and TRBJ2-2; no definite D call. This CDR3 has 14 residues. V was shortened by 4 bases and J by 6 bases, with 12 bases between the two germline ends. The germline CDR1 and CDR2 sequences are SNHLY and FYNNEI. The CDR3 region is CASSVKHVSGELFF. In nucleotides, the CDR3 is TGTGCCAGCAGTGTAAAACATGTATCCGGGGAGCTGTTTTTT. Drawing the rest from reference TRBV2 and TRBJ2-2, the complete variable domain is EPEVTQTPSHQVTQMGQEVILRCVPISNHLYFYWYRQILGQKVEFLVSFYNNEISEKSEIFDDQFSVERPDGSNFTLKIRSTKLEDSAMYFCASSVKHVSGELFFGEGSRLTVL.

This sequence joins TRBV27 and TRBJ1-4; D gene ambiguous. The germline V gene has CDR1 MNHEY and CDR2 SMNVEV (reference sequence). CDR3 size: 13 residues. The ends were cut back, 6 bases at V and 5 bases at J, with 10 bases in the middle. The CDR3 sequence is CASSETGNEKLFF. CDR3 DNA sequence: TGTGCCAGCAGCGAGACGGGGAATGAAAAACTGTTTTTT.

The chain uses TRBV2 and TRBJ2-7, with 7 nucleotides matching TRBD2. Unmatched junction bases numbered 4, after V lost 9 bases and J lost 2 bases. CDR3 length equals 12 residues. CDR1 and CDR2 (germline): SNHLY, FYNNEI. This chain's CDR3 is CASGRAAYEQYF. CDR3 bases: TGTGCCAGTGGGAGGGCTGCCTACGAGCAGTACTTC.

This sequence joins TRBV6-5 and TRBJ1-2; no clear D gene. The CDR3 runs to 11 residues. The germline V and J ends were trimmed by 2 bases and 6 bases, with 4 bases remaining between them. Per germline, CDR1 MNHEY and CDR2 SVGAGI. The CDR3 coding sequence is TGTGCCAGCAGTTACCCCGATGGCTACACCTTC. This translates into CASSYPDGYTF.

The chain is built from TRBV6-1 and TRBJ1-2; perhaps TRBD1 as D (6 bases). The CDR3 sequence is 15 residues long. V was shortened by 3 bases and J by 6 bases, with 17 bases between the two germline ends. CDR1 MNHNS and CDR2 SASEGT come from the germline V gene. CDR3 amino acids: CASSDLTGQTHGYTF. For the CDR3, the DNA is TGTGCCAGCAGTGATTTGACAGGCCAAACACATGGCTACACCTTC.

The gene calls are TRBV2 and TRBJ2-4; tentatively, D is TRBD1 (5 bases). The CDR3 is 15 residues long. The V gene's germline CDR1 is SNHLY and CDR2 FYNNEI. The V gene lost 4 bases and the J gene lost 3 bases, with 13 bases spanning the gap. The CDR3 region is CASSVIGQGKNIQYF. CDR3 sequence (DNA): TGTGCCAGCAGTGTAATAGGGCAGGGCAAAAACATTCAGTACTTC.

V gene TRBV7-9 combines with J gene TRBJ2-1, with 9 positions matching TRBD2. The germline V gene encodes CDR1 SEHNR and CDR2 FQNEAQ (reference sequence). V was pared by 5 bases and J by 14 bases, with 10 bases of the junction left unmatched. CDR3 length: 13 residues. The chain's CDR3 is CASSLGGSGGKFF. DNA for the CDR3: TGTGCCAGCAGCCTGGGAGGTAGCGGGGGAAAGTTCTTC.

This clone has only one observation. CDR3 loop: CASSSDPRGVKAFF. As DNA, the CDR3 is TGTGCCAGCAGCTCCGACCCCCGGGGTGTGAAGGCTTTCTTT. This chain links TRBV9 with TRBJ1-1; no reliable D call. The CDR3 runs to 14 residues. The V gene lost 4 bases and the J gene lost 11 bases, with 21 bases spanning the gap. The germline CDR1 and CDR2 sequences are SGDLS and YYNGEE.

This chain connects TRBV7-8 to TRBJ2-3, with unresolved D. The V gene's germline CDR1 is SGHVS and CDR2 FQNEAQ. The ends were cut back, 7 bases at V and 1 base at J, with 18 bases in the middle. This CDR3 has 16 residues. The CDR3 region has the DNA TGTGCCAGCATCCGACCAGGTGGCAGCCGCACAGATACGCAGTATTTT. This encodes CASIRPGGSRTDTQYF.

For the CDR3, the DNA is TGTGCCAGCAGTGCCAACGCGGGGGGCCAAGAGACCCAGTACTTC. This encodes CASSANAGGQETQYF. The chain combines TRBV6-4 with TRBJ2-5; 8 bases map to TRBD2. V trimming: 4 bases; J trimming: 1 base; junction bases outside the gene matches: 5. From germline, CDR1 is MRHNA and CDR2 SNTAGT. This CDR3 is 15 amino acids long.

Here the CDR3 DNA reads TGTGCCTGGAACCCGGGGAGCTCCTATAATTCACCCCTCCACTTT. It specifies CAWNPGSSYNSPLHF. The chain carries TRBV30 and TRBJ1-6; D is undetermined. The CDR3 loop spans 15 amino acids. Deletions cut 4 bases from V and 0 bases from J, with 10 bases between. Germline CDR1 GTSNPN, CDR2 SVGIG (reference sequence).

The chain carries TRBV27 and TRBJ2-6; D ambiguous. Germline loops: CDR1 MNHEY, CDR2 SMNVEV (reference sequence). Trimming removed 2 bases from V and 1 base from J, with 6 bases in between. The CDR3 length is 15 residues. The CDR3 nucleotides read TGTGCCAGCAGTTTAGGTACATCTGGGGCCAACGTCCTGACTTTC. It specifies CASSLGTSGANVLTF.